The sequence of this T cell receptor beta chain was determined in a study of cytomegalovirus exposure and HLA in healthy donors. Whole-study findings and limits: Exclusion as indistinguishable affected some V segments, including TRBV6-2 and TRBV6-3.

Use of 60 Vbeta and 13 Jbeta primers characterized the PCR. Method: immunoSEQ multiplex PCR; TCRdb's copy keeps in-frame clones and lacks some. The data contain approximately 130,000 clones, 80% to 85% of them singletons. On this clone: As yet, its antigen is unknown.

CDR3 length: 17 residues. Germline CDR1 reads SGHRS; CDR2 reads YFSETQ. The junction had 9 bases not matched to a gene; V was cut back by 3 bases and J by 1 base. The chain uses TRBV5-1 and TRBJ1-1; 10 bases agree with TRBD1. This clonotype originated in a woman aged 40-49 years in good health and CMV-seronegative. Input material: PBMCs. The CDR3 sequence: CASSSSRDRGENTEAFF. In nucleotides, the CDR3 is TGCGCCAGCAGCTCGTCCCGGGACAGGGGTGAGAACACTGAAGCTTTCTTT.